Included here is one T cell receptor beta chain sequence, with context. What it binds is not known. This specimen comes from a study of spatial heterogeneity in lung cancer. TCRdb re-called the 5' RACE reads through MiXCR, storing one row per CDR3 protein. The repertoire holds some 64,000 distinct CDR3 sequences, with 8.4% as singletons. General study findings and limits: Ubiquitous expanded tumor TCRs were seen in blood more at resection than at follow-up.

V trimming: 0 bases; J trimming: 2 bases; junction bases outside the gene matches: 2. CDR1 ENHRY and CDR2 SYGVKD come from the germline V gene. The CDR3 spans 18 residues. Time point reported: sample taken at primary tumor resection. In each case, whole RNA from tumor, nontumor lung or frozen PBMC was sequenced unsorted. The 72 donors had untreated early-stage non-small cell lung cancer. The chain links TRBV10-3 to TRBJ2-6; 12 bases line up with TRBD2. Here the sequenced sample was PBMCs, taken at surgery. The clonotype comes from a female donor with early-stage non-small cell lung cancer. In DNA, the CDR3 is TGTGCCATCAGTGAGTCGGCTAGCGGGAGGGCTGGGGCCAACGTCCTGACTTTC. Encoded protein: CAISESASGRAGANVLTF.